Following are 4 T cell receptor beta chains from one sample sequenced in a study of cytomegalovirus exposure and HLA in healthy donors. Here immunoSEQ multiplex PCR was the method, and the copy in TCRdb shows in-frame clones only, minus some. This table has hundreds of thousands of clones, more than 75% appearing once. Sequencing was carried out using PBMCs. The receptors here all came from a man aged 18 to 29 in good health and CMV-seropositive.

On this clone: This sample also contains other DNA sequences that code for the same CDR3. The chain has TRBV7-9 and TRBJ2-2, with D hard to call. V was clipped by 3 bases and J by 5 bases, with 4 bases between them. CDR1 is SEHNR and CDR2 is FQNEAQ in the germline V gene (reference sequence). The CDR3 extends over 12 amino acids. The chain's CDR3 is CASSLNTGELFF. As DNA, the CDR3 is TGTGCCAGCAGCTTGAATACCGGGGAGCTGTTTTTT.

J is TRBJ2-7 and V is TRBV2; no definite D call. The CDR3 spans 13 residues. Germline CDR1 and CDR2: SNHLY and FYNNEI. V lost 5 bases, J lost 3 bases, and 11 bases lay in between. Here the CDR3 DNA reads TGTGCCAGCAGTCCGACACCCGGCTACGAGCAGTACTTC. It yields the protein CASSPTPGYEQYF.

The CDR3 nucleotides are TGTGCCATCAGAGGGCAAAACAGGGGGCTGGTCGAGGAGCTGTTTTTT. Translated, it gives CAIRGQNRGLVEELFF. The chain uses TRBV10-3 and TRBJ2-2; 9 nucleotides agree with TRBD1. Looked up from germline, CDR1 is ENHRY and CDR2 is SYGVKD. The CDR3 is 16 amino acids. Losses at the gene ends were 6 bases for V and 10 bases for J; bases not matched to a gene: 15.

The chain uses TRBV4-1 and TRBJ2-7; D gene unclear. The V end was cut by 0 bases, the J end by 0 bases, with 12 bases between. The germline CDR1 and CDR2 sequences are MGHRA and YSYEKL. There are 16 residues in the CDR3. The CDR3 reads CASSQEPSQSSYEQYF. The CDR3 bases are TGCGCCAGCAGCCAAGAACCCAGCCAAAGCTCCTACGAGCAGTACTTC.